Sequencing of this TCR beta chain was carried out in a study of Graves' ophthalmopathy and Graves' hyperthyroidism. Points on this clonotype: The junction differs from germline at one of its ends, possibly a read error.

Transcripts of RNA were the source for amplifying TCR beta CDR3 regions. RT-PCR was first run with HTBI primers, then multiplex PCR in a second round. TCRdb processed the multiplex PCR reads anew with MiXCR; each CDR3 protein has one entry. The table includes about half a million distinct CDR3 sequences, 13% to 15% detected once. The germline V gene has CDR1 MRHNA and CDR2 SNTAGT. The CDR3 is 13 amino acids. The sequence derives from a woman in her thirties with Graves' ophthalmopathy. This chain connects TRBV6-4 to TRBJ2-2, with a weak D call TRBD2 (5 bases). Sequencing was carried out using blood. Written as DNA, the CDR3 is TGTGCCAGCAGTTACTCGAGGGCCGGGGAGCTGTTTTTT. It encodes CASSYSRAGELFF.